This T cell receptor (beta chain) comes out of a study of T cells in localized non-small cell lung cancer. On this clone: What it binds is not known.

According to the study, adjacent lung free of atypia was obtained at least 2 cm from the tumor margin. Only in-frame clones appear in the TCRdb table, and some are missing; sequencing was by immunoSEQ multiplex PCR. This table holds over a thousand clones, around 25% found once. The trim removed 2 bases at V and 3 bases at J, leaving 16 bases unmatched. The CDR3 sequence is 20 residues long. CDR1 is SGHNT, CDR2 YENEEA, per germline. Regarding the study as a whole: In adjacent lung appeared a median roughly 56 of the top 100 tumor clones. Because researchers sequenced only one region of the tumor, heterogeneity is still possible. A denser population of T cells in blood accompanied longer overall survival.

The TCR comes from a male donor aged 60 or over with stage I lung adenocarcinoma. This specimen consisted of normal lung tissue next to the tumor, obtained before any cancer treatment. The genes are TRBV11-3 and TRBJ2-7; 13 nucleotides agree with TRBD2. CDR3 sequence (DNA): TGTGCCAGCAGCTTACGCGTTAGAACAACCGGGACTAGCGGGATCTACGAGCAGTACTTC. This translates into CASSLRVRTTGTSGIYEQYF.